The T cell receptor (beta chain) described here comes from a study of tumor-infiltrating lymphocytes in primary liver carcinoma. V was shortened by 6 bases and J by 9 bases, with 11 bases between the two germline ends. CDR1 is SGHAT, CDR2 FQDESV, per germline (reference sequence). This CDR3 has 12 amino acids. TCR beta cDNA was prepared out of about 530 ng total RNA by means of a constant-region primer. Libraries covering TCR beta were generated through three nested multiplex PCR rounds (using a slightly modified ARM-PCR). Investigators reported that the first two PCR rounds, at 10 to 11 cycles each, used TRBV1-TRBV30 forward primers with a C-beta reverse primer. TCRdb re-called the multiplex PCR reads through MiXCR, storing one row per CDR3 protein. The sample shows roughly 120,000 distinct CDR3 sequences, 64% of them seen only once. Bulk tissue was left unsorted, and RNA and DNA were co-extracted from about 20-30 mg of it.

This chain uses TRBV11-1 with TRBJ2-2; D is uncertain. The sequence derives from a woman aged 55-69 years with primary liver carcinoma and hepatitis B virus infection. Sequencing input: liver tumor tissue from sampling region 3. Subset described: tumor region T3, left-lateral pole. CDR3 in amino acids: CASSPLPRELFF. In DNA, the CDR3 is TGTGCCAGCAGTCCACTACCAAGGGAGCTGTTTTTT.